This T cell receptor (beta chain) derives from a study of cytomegalovirus exposure and HLA in healthy donors. Background on the study: Early released data comprised about 85 million unique TCRs from HLA-typed donors.

This clone was seen just once. Its antigen is not known. V lost 0 bases and J lost 8, with 10 bases in between. The CDR3 is made up of 13 amino acids. CDR1 and CDR2 (germline): LGHNA, YSLEER. General study findings and limits: Using a false discovery rate of 0.05, a later analysis showed that approximately 16,000 TCR beta sequences were associated with HLA alleles.

13 Jbeta primers and 60 Vbeta primers were used for the PCR. Sequenced by immunoSEQ multiplex PCR; TCRdb stores in-frame clones only, minus some. Counted here are about 100,000 clones, around 80% occurring once; the ten biggest clones make up more than 3.5%. This receptor was obtained from a female donor in good health and CMV-seropositive. The sequenced material came from PBMCs. The V and J genes are TRBV4-3 and TRBJ1-2; D is possibly TRBD1 (6 bases). The CDR3 protein is CASSQDLRGGYTF. The CDR3 DNA is TGCGCCAGCAGCCAAGATCTCAGGGGAGGCTACACCTTC.